The 15 T cell receptor beta chains below were found in one sample sequenced in a study of cytomegalovirus exposure and HLA in healthy donors. Use of 60 Vbeta and 13 Jbeta primers characterized the PCR. The method was immunoSEQ multiplex PCR; TCRdb's version includes in-frame clones alone and lacks a portion of them. Among some 130,000 clones listed, about 74% were seen once. The specimen was PBMCs. The receptors derive from a man aged 25 to 40 in good health and CMV-seronegative.

The genes are TRBV29-1 and TRBJ2-3; 9 bases map to TRBD2. Germline V gene data show CDR1 as SQVTM and CDR2 as ANQGSEA. V lost 8 bases and J lost 5; bases outside the gene matches: 17. The CDR3 extends over 16 amino acids. CDR3 coding DNA: TGCAGCCCCACCCCCGAGCTAGCGGGACGTGGAGATACGCAGTATTTT. Translating gives CSPTPELAGRGDTQYF.

The chain combines TRBV6-1 with TRBJ2-1; possibly TRBD1 for D (6 bases). V was cut by 8 bases and J by 4 bases, with 9 bases left in between. Looked up from germline, CDR1 is MNHNS and CDR2 is SASEGT. The CDR3 covers 12 residues. The CDR3 DNA is TGTGCCAGCCGAGGACAGTACAATGAGCAGTTCTTC. Its protein product is CASRGQYNEQFF.

Here the CDR3 reads CASSDVQGYEQYF. The CDR3 DNA reads TGTGCCAGCAGTGATGTGCAGGGCTACGAGCAGTACTTC. This sequence joins TRBV6-1 and TRBJ2-7; possibly TRBD1 for D (5 bases). The CDR3 covers 13 residues. The V gene lost 3 bases and the J gene lost 3 bases, with 9 bases spanning the gap. Germline V lookup: CDR1 MNHNS, CDR2 SASEGT.

V usage is TRBV14 and J usage is TRBJ1-4; the match to TRBD1 covers 7 bases. The length of the CDR3 is 15 residues. V gave up 1 base and J gave up 8 bases; unmatched junction bases: 7. Germline CDR1 reads SGHDN; CDR2 reads FVKESK. The CDR3 DNA is TGTGCCAGCAGCCAAGGAGGGCTGACAGGGGAAAAACTGTTTTTT. It is translated as CASSQGGLTGEKLFF. The variable domain in full, completed from reference TRBV14 and TRBJ1-4, reads EAGVTQFPSHSVIEKGQTVTLRCDPISGHDNLYWYRRVMGKEIKFLLHFVKESKQDESGMPNNRFLAERTGGTYSTLKVQPAELEDSGVYFCASSQGGLTGEKLFFGSGTQLSVL.

The chain is built from TRBV4-2 and TRBJ2-3, with 8 bases aligning to TRBD2. The CDR3 contains 19 residues. Germline assignment: CDR1 LGHNA and CDR2 YNFKEQ. Trimming at V came to 2 bases and at J to 2 bases, leaving 15 bases not matched to a gene. The CDR3 bases are TGTGCCAGCAGCCAACAATACCCTCCGGGACTAGGCGACACAGATACGCAGTATTTT. It encodes CASSQQYPPGLGDTDTQYF.

The chain has TRBV4-2 and TRBJ2-1; TRBD1 matches at 10 bases. J lost 9 bases, V lost 0 bases, and 11 bases had no gene match. CDR1 and CDR2 from the germline V gene are LGHNA and YNFKEQ. The CDR3 spans 17 residues. The CDR3 sequence is CASSQDRGGTGESEQFF. The CDR3 nucleotides are TGTGCCAGCAGCCAAGATCGAGGCGGGACAGGGGAATCTGAGCAGTTCTTC.

This chain links TRBV28 with TRBJ1-5; 8 bases are shared with TRBD1. Trimming cost V 5 bases and J 5 bases; bases outside gene matches: 5. The length of the CDR3 is 14 residues. CDR1 MDHEN and CDR2 SYDVKM come from the germline V gene. The CDR3 loop is CASSLTGVYQPQHF. CDR3 sequence (DNA): TGTGCCAGCAGTCTGACAGGGGTCTATCAGCCCCAGCATTTT.

The V call is TRBV25-1, the J call TRBJ2-7; no firm D call. CDR1 is MGHDK, CDR2 SYGVNS, per germline. V shed 5 bases and J shed 3 bases, with 17 bases lying between them. This CDR3 region has 15 residues. For the CDR3, the DNA is TGTGCCAGCAGTATGGTGGGCCTCCTAAACTACGAGCAGTACTTC. Translating it yields CASSMVGLLNYEQYF.

In this sample, this clone turned up once. The chain employs TRBV7-3 and TRBJ2-5, with 16 bases identical to TRBD2. The CDR3 is 18 amino acids. With 7 bases clipped from V and 5 bases from J, the junction kept 13 bases outside the gene matches. Germline V gene lookup returns CDR1 SGHTA and CDR2 FQGTGA. The CDR3 DNA is TGTGCCAGCACCCGACCCGGGACTAGCGGGAGGGCCGGGGAGACCCAGTACTTC. The encoded protein is CASTRPGTSGRAGETQYF.

The chain joins TRBV27 to TRBJ2-3, with D perhaps TRBD2 (6 bases). Trimming removed 2 bases from V and 6 bases from J, with 12 bases in between. This CDR3 spans 14 amino acids. Germline V lookup: CDR1 MNHEY, CDR2 SMNVEV (reference sequence). For the CDR3, the DNA is TGTGCCAGCAGTTTAAGGCGGGGAGAGGATACGCAGTATTTT. Amino acid sequence: CASSLRRGEDTQYF.

This clone turned up a few times. This chain's CDR3 is CASSEREPYNEQFF. In nucleotides, the CDR3 is TGCGCCAGCTCTGAGCGGGAGCCTTACAATGAGCAGTTCTTC. V is TRBV10-1 and J is TRBJ2-1, with 8 positions matching TRBD2. In germline, CDR1 is WNHNN, CDR2 SYGVQD (reference sequence). J gave up 4 bases and V 8 bases, and 7 bases lay outside the gene matches. The CDR3 spans 14 residues.

The chain is built from TRBV2 and TRBJ2-5; TRBD1 matches 9 bases. V shed 6 bases and J 2 bases; nucleotides not matched to a gene: 1. This CDR3 is 13 amino acids long. The germline gives CDR1 SNHLY, CDR2 FYNNEI. The CDR3 region is CASRGTGQETQYF. The DNA of the CDR3 is TGTGCCAGCAGAGGGACAGGGCAAGAGACCCAGTACTTC.

This clone has only a few counts. This chain joins TRBV29-1 and TRBJ1-1; possibly TRBD1 for D (5 bases). CDR3 length equals 12 residues. V dropped 6 bases and J dropped 0 bases, with 8 bases sitting between them. Germline V gives CDR1 SQVTM, CDR2 ANQGSEA. The CDR3 region is CSVTALNTEAFF. The CDR3 DNA reads as TGCAGCGTGACAGCTTTGAACACTGAAGCTTTCTTT.

J is TRBJ1-1 and V is TRBV5-5; tentatively, D is TRBD1 (6 bases). V lost 2 bases and J lost 8, with 16 bases in between. Germline CDR1 reads SGHKS; CDR2 reads YYEKEE (reference sequence). The CDR3 has 14 residues. This CDR3 reads CASSFSGGRMEAFF. Here the CDR3 DNA reads TGTGCCAGCAGCTTTTCCGGGGGGCGTATGGAAGCTTTCTTT.

This clone was observed once. The chain joins TRBV29-1 to TRBJ2-7; D is uncertain. The CDR3 is 12 amino acids. Looked up from germline, CDR1 is SQVTM and CDR2 is ANQGSEA. Trimming shortened V by 2 bases and J by 6 bases, and 11 bases separated the two germline ends. This CDR3 is CSVETSSGEQYF. CDR3 bases: TGCAGCGTTGAAACTTCATCGGGCGAGCAGTACTTC.